The 28 T cell receptor beta chains given below trace back to one sample, sequenced in a study of blood T cell repertoires in COVID-19. Sequenced by immunoSEQ multiplex PCR; TCRdb stores in-frame clones only, minus some. The sample holds a few hundred thousand clones, 88% seen once. The sample taken for sequencing was peripheral blood. These receptors all come from a woman between 35 and 50 years old who had recovered from COVID-19.

J is TRBJ2-7 and V is TRBV19, with 7 nucleotides matching TRBD2. V lost 11 bases to trimming and J lost 0 bases; unmatched junction nucleotides: 10. The CDR3 is made up of 14 amino acids. Germline V gene data show CDR1 as LNHDA and CDR2 as SQIVND (reference sequence). Here the CDR3 reads CASETVAGSYEQYF. Written as DNA, the CDR3 is TGTGCCTCTGAAACGGTAGCGGGCTCCTACGAGCAGTACTTC.

The V call is TRBV5-6, the J call TRBJ1-1; 8 bases line up with TRBD1. Germline V lookup: CDR1 SGHDT, CDR2 YYEEEE. The CDR3 extends over 17 amino acids. V gave up 1 base and J gave up 4 bases; unmatched junction bases: 12. The CDR3 DNA reads as TGTGCCAGCAGCTTGCGCCCGACAGGGGCGGTCGGCACTGAAGCTTTCTTT. Its protein product is CASSLRPTGAVGTEAFF.

The rearrangement uses TRBV7-2 and TRBJ1-2; D not certain. This CDR3 has 12 residues. Trimming pared 2 bases from V and 4 bases from J, leaving 5 bases between. Per germline, CDR1 SGHTA and CDR2 FQGNSA. The chain's CDR3 is CASSLSIYGYTF. The CDR3 DNA reads TGTGCCAGCAGCTTATCAATCTATGGCTACACCTTC. Complete variable domain (other parts from reference TRBV7-2 and TRBJ1-2): GAGVSQSPSNKVTEKGKDVELRCDPISGHTALYWYRQSLGQGLEFLIYFQGNSAPDKSGLPSDRFSAERTGGSVSTLTIQRTQQEDSAVYLCASSLSIYGYTFGSGTRLTVV.

The rearrangement joins TRBV5-4 to TRBJ2-5; TRBD2 agrees at 7 bases. J was trimmed by 0 bases and V by 4 bases; bases with no gene match: 9. Germline-derived CDR1 and CDR2 are SGHNT and YYREEE (reference sequence). This CDR3 is built from 16 residues. For the CDR3, the DNA is TGTGCCAGCAGCCCGGGGGGAGGGGTCCACCAAGAGACCCAGTACTTC. Amino acid sequence: CASSPGGGVHQETQYF.

V and J are TRBV7-2 and TRBJ2-7, with a possible D match to TRBD2 (5 bases). Trimming cost V 5 bases and J 2 bases, with 25 bases left between them. This CDR3 region has 18 residues. Germline values: CDR1 SGHTA, CDR2 FQGNSA. The chain's CDR3 is CASSPTKVWVGRAYEQYF. The CDR3 nucleotides read TGTGCCAGCAGCCCAACAAAAGTTTGGGTAGGGCGGGCCTACGAGCAGTACTTC.

The chain recombines TRBV10-3 with TRBJ2-1; 7 bases align to TRBD2. The CDR3 totals 14 residues. Germline-derived CDR1 and CDR2 are ENHRY and SYGVKD. The V gene end was trimmed by 4 bases and the J gene end by 8 bases; junction bases not matched to a gene: 8. CDR3 nucleotides: TGTGCCATCAGTGGAGGCGGAGCGGGATATGAGCAGTTCTTC. As protein: CAISGGGAGYEQFF.

V is TRBV28 and J is TRBJ1-2; D call uncertain. The CDR3 runs to 13 residues. Germline CDR1 reads MDHEN; CDR2 reads SYDVKM. V dropped 2 bases and J dropped 3 bases, with 7 bases sitting between them. CDR3 loop: CASSLTRDYGYTF. CDR3 DNA sequence: TGTGCCAGCAGTTTAACTAGGGACTATGGCTACACCTTC.

The chain carries TRBV19 and TRBJ1-2, with TRBD1 identical over 7 bases. Germline V gene lookup returns CDR1 LNHDA and CDR2 SQIVND (reference sequence). With V trimmed by 2 bases and J by 4 bases, 1 base remained unmatched. CDR3 length: 13 amino acids. CDR3 in DNA: TGTGCCAGTAGTATATGGGACAGCTATGGCTACACCTTC. Amino acid sequence: CASSIWDSYGYTF.

The chain uses TRBV5-1 and TRBJ2-5, with D perhaps matching TRBD2 (5 bases). The germline CDR1 and CDR2 sequences are SGHRS and YFSETQ. V lost 0 bases and J lost 4, with 13 bases in between. The CDR3 spans 15 residues. The CDR3 coding sequence is TGCGCCAGCAGCTTGGTTGGTAGCGACACAGAGACCCAGTACTTC. Its protein is CASSLVGSDTETQYF.

V is TRBV28 and J is TRBJ2-7; 12 bases match TRBD2. Trimming cost V 4 bases and J 0 bases; bases outside gene matches: 13. The CDR3 has 19 residues. Germline CDR1 and CDR2: MDHEN and SYDVKM. CDR3 sequence: CASSSTGLAGVPPSYEQYF. DNA of the CDR3: TGTGCCAGCAGTTCCACGGGACTAGCGGGCGTCCCGCCCTCCTACGAGCAGTACTTC.

This clone was seen a single time. V and J are TRBV24-1 and TRBJ2-4, with D unclear. Germline V gives CDR1 KGHDR, CDR2 SFDVKD. The germline V and J ends were trimmed by 0 bases and 13 bases, with 6 bases remaining between them. The CDR3 runs to 11 residues. This chain's CDR3 is CATSDLIAQYF. The CDR3 DNA is TGTGCCACCAGTGATTTGATAGCCCAGTACTTC.

The rearrangement joins TRBV15 to TRBJ2-5, with 13 bases lining up with TRBD2. The CDR3 loop spans 16 amino acids. J was trimmed by 3 bases and V by 3 bases; bases with no gene match: 4. Germline CDR1 is LNHNV and CDR2 is YYDKDF (reference sequence). The CDR3 bases are TGTGCCACCAGCAGTCCAGGACTAGCGGGAGAAGAGACCCAGTACTTC. Translation: CATSSPGLAGEETQYF.

DNA of the CDR3: TGTGCCAGCTCACCACCTGGACTAGGGGTTGACACCGGGGAGCTGTTTTTT. Translating it yields CASSPPGLGVDTGELFF. V gene TRBV18 combines with J gene TRBJ2-2; 7 nucleotides agree with TRBD2. CDR1 KGHSH and CDR2 LQKENI come from the germline V gene. The CDR3 contains 17 residues. The V gene end was trimmed by 0 bases and the J gene end by 3 bases; junction bases not matched to a gene: 7.

This chain uses TRBV24-1 with TRBJ2-1, with 8 bases fitting TRBD1. This CDR3 is 17 amino acids long. Germline trimming cut 4 bases from V and 6 bases from J; bases unmatched to any gene: 13. CDR1 and CDR2 from the germline V gene are KGHDR and SFDVKD. CDR3 protein: CATSDPGQGQVINEQFF. The CDR3 bases are TGTGCCACCAGTGACCCCGGACAGGGCCAGGTAATCAATGAGCAGTTCTTC.

V usage is TRBV7-2 and J usage is TRBJ2-1; 12 bases align to TRBD2. Trimming cost V 5 bases and J 2 bases; bases outside gene matches: 7. The germline V gene has CDR1 SGHTA and CDR2 FQGNSA. The length of the CDR3 is 17 residues. CDR3 region: CASSLGTSGLAYNEQFF. The CDR3 DNA reads TGTGCCAGCAGCCTAGGGACTAGCGGGCTCGCCTACAATGAGCAGTTCTTC.

V usage is TRBV5-1 and J usage is TRBJ1-6, with TRBD1 identical over 9 bases. Germline CDR1 is SGHRS and CDR2 is YFSETQ. V lost 1 base to trimming and J lost 8 bases; unmatched junction nucleotides: 13. The CDR3 spans 18 residues. In DNA form, the CDR3 reads TGCGCCAGCAGCTTGCGACCCATCGGACAGGGGAAGGATTCACCCCTCCACTTT. Its translation: CASSLRPIGQGKDSPLHF.

The chain couples TRBV2 to TRBJ1-6; 7 positions agree with TRBD1. The CDR3 length is 14 residues. Germline CDR1 is SNHLY and CDR2 is FYNNEI. Germline trimming cut 7 bases from V and 8 bases from J; bases unmatched to any gene: 8. The CDR3 DNA reads TGTGCCAGCAACCTCCGGGACAGACATTCACCCCTCCACTTT. Its protein product is CASNLRDRHSPLHF.

This chain uses TRBV10-2 with TRBJ2-3, with 10 bases that match TRBD2. V shed 10 bases, J shed 4 bases, and the junction held 14 bases outside the gene matches. In germline, CDR1 is WSHSY, CDR2 SAAADI. The CDR3 is 16 residues long. The CDR3 protein is CATGGGLAGVADTQYF. The DNA for the CDR3 is TGCGCCACCGGCGGGGGGCTAGCGGGAGTGGCAGATACGCAGTATTTT.

This chain links TRBV15 with TRBJ1-4; D might be TRBD1 (5 bases). CDR3 length: 15 amino acids. Germline V gene sequence: CDR1 LNHNV, CDR2 YYDKDF (reference sequence). The V gene lost 0 bases and the J gene lost 6 bases, with 11 bases spanning the gap. The CDR3 loop reads CATSRDPGGDEKLFF. The CDR3 DNA reads TGTGCCACCAGCAGAGACCCGGGGGGGGATGAAAAACTGTTTTTT. Combining the CDR3 with reference TRBV15 and TRBJ1-4 gives the whole variable domain DAMVIQNPRYQVTQFGKPVTLSCSQTLNHNVMYWYQQKSSQAPKLLFHYYDKDFNNEADTPDNFQSRRPNTSFCFLDIRSPGLGDTAMYLCATSRDPGGDEKLFFGSGTQLSVL.

The V gene is TRBV6-6, the J gene TRBJ2-5; 13 bases line up with TRBD2. CDR3 length: 15 residues. J lost 5 bases, V lost 6 bases, and 6 bases had no gene match. Looked up from germline, CDR1 is MNHNY and CDR2 is SVGAGI (reference sequence). The CDR3 reads CASSPTSGRRETQYF. The CDR3 DNA follows: TGTGCCAGCAGCCCGACTAGCGGGAGGAGGGAGACCCAGTACTTC.

This rearrangement joins TRBV11-3 to TRBJ2-6, with D unresolved. CDR1 is SGHNT and CDR2 is YENEEA in the germline V gene. The CDR3 is 16 amino acids. V lost 1 base and J 1 base, leaving 8 bases between the germline ends. The CDR3 coding sequence is TGTGCCAGCAGCTTAGTGGGCCGATCTGGGGCCAACGTCCTGACTTTC. It translates to CASSLVGRSGANVLTF.

This chain links TRBV5-4 with TRBJ1-2, with D possibly matching TRBD1 (5 bases). There are 14 residues in the CDR3. Germline CDR1 reads SGHNT; CDR2 reads YYREEE (reference sequence). V lost 4 bases, J lost 5 bases, and 15 bases lay in between. CDR3 region: CASSPPLGGYGYTF. CDR3 bases: TGTGCCAGCAGCCCCCCGCTCGGGGGGTATGGCTACACCTTC.

The gene calls are TRBV3-1 (or the pseudogene TRBV3-2) and TRBJ1-3; 12 bases match TRBD1. CDR1 and CDR2 (germline): LGHDT, YNNKEL (reference sequence). CDR3 length: 16 residues. J gave up 4 bases and V 1 base, and 2 bases lay outside the gene matches. In DNA form, the CDR3 reads TGTGCCAGCAGCCAAGCCGGGACAGGGGGCGGAAACACCATATATTTT. Its translation is CASSQAGTGGGNTIYF.

The J gene is TRBJ2-2, the V gene TRBV18, with no clear D. Per the germline V gene, CDR1 is KGHSH and CDR2 is LQKENI. This CDR3 is built from 13 residues. Trimming removed 6 bases from V and 2 bases from J, with 7 bases in between. The CDR3 DNA sequence: TGTGCCAGCTCCGAGGTCAACACCGGGGAGCTGTTTTTT. It specifies CASSEVNTGELFF.

The chain links TRBV7-9 to TRBJ2-1; D is possibly TRBD2 (6 bases). Germline CDR1 and CDR2: SEHNR and FQNEAQ (reference sequence). The V end lost 7 bases, the J end lost 5 bases, and 18 bases lay between the germline ends. This CDR3 comprises 15 residues. Here the CDR3 reads CASTKRERTHNEQFF. As DNA, the CDR3 is TGTGCCAGCACCAAACGGGAGCGGACCCACAATGAGCAGTTCTTC.

The V call is TRBV18, the J call TRBJ1-2; 8 bases line up with TRBD1. This CDR3 has 15 amino acids. Trimming at V came to 3 bases and at J to 3 bases, leaving 6 bases not matched to a gene. Germline CDR1 and CDR2: KGHSH and LQKENI. CDR3 residues: CASSPPGGWDYGYTF. The CDR3 DNA follows: TGTGCCAGCTCACCCCCAGGGGGCTGGGACTATGGCTACACCTTC.

The chain recombines TRBV5-4 with TRBJ1-4, with 7 bases lining up with TRBD1. CDR1 and CDR2 (germline): SGHNT, YYREEE (reference sequence). Trimming took 4 bases from V and 4 from J; bases not matched to a gene: 4. The CDR3 is 14 residues long. CDR3 sequence (DNA): TGTGCCAGCAGCCCCGGACAGGTTAATGAAAAACTGTTTTTT. The encoded protein is CASSPGQVNEKLFF.

This rearrangement joins TRBV7-8 to TRBJ1-2; TRBD1 matches 8 bases. The germline gives CDR1 SGHVS, CDR2 FQNEAQ. Trimming removed 5 bases from V and 4 bases from J; junction bases left unmatched: 6. The CDR3 loop spans 14 amino acids. The CDR3 nucleotides read TGTGCCAGCAGCCAGGGGGCCAGGGGCTATGGCTACACCTTC. Translating gives CASSQGARGYGYTF.